This T cell receptor (beta chain) originates from a study of Ad26.COV2.S vaccination and SARS-CoV-2 variants. Only one count was recorded for this clone. Treatment of the sample: around 19 received Ad26.COV2.S at low or high dose, single or two shots; about 5 received placebo; per-sample allocation not given. Collection of the samples took place on day 63 after the first injection of vaccine or placebo. The V and J ends lost 4 bases and 0 bases respectively, with 7 bases between them. In germline, CDR1 is LGHNA, CDR2 YSLEER. The CDR3 covers 14 residues. Profiling relied on immunoSEQ multiplex PCR, and the TCRdb table lists in-frame clones only, not all of them. This table has about 680,000 clones, more than 80% appearing once.

This specimen was peripheral blood, taken in a trial of Ad26.COV2.S vaccine versus placebo. The chain links TRBV4-3 to TRBJ1-3; D is unclear. This receptor was taken from a person aged 18-60 years who received the Ad26.COV2.S COVID-19 vaccine or a placebo. The CDR3 coding sequence is TGCGCCAGCAGCCCGGAGATCTCTGGAAACACCATATATTTT. This gives the protein CASSPEISGNTIYF.